This T cell receptor beta chain was sequenced in a study of CD4 and CD8 cells across lung adenocarcinoma regions. TCRdb reanalysed the PCR reads using MiXCR and keeps one entry per CDR3 protein. The sample has tens of thousands of distinct CDR3 sequences, about 51% seen once. This clonotype was observed at least ten times. Germline lookup yields CDR1 MGHRA and CDR2 YSYEKL. V lost 4 bases, J lost 7 bases, and 12 bases stayed unmatched. This CDR3 contains 16 residues. Localized lung adenocarcinoma, a non-small cell lung cancer, affected the donors. Sequenced: CD4+ T cells from the center of a lung tumor. The TCR was taken from a male donor with lung adenocarcinoma. The CD4 and CD8 labels of this study may be unreliable. The chain links TRBV4-1 to TRBJ2-1, with 8 positions matching TRBD1. In DNA form, the CDR3 reads TGCGCCAGCAGCCCAAACGGACAGGGATTGGTGAATGAGCAGTTCTTC. Translation gives CASSPNGQGLVNEQFF.